This T cell receptor (beta chain) derives from a study of T cell clonality in common variable immunodeficiency (dated by TCRdb to the mid-2010s). Beyond this particular receptor, the publication reports: Even though DNA input was equal, the average per sample came to 65,000 to 100,000 unique sequences for controls compared with 25,000 to 40,000 for CVID samples. Correlations between repertoire features and clinical complications were limited by patient heterogeneity within the CVID cohort. CVID TCRbeta sequences reportedly showed fewer deletions and N-nucleotide insertions and lacked highly modified clones with 13 or more V deletions. Healthy controls shared more TCRbeta clones with each other than CVID subjects shared among themselves (p < 0.0001). TCRbeta clonality was higher in CVID subjects than in healthy controls (t-test p = 0.018), and the increase was most characteristic of about a third of subjects. The authors noted that sequencing repertoires of T cell subpopulations would be needed to clarify what caused the increased clonality in CVID.

For sequencing input, CVID and control samples contributed equivalent amounts of genomic DNA. For every sample, a 60 bp segment covering the rearranged TCRbeta CDR3 region was amplified and then sequenced. The immunoSEQ assay, a bias-corrected multiplex PCR combined with high-throughput sequencing, was used for TCRbeta amplification. On the study's bioinformatics: Every unique nucleotide sequence was considered a clone and was annotated with V, D and J genes, copy number and frequency. Sequences were labeled productive if in frame, and non-productive if out of frame or containing stop codons. As previously described, Shannon's entropy was used to calculate clonality. Mean CDR3 Kyte-Doolittle hydropathy was derived from the predicted amino acid sequences of productive clones. Scaled V gene usage was hierarchically clustered using Manhattan distance and complete linkage with the R hclust function. Clone sharing by CDR3 amino acid sequence was assessed by resampling 12 repertoires per group over 100 rounds. The repertoires were screened for 55 to 75 published EBV-specific TCRbeta sequences and a few hundred published CMV-specific TCRbeta sequences. Analysis left out two CVID samples that produced under 10,000 sequences, so 40 to 45 CVID repertoires remained. TCRdb took over this immuneACCESS table, retaining in-frame rearrangements with V and J assigned. Such tables are incomplete; in checked studies, under half of the missing clones stem from an unresolved V gene, and the remainder is unexplained. V and J calls and clone size follow that table, whereas D and trimming were derived from the DNA. In this sample the table shows approximately 50,000 clones, and no singletons are among them. The leading ten clones occupy over 0.8% of the sample.

Predominantly Caucasian heritage was noted among both the CVID patients and the healthy controls. Heparinized peripheral whole blood samples of about 5 to 9 ml were collected from each donor. TCRbeta CDR3 repertoires were sequenced from genomic DNA of adults with common variable immune deficiency (CVID) and healthy adult controls. A total of around 22 healthy adult volunteers (around 12 female and 10 or so male; age range roughly 23 to 75 years, mean age about 32) were included in the control group. Diluted blood was density-centrifuged over Hypaque 1077 or Ficoll-Paque to isolate peripheral blood mononuclear cells. Genomic DNA was obtained from unsorted mononuclear cells using either Qiagen column purification or a centrifugation-based method. Via the germline V gene, CDR1 is SGHTS and CDR2 YDEGEE. There are 15 amino acids in the CDR3, from cysteine to phenylalanine inclusive. Sequencing covers 36 bases of the CDR3, shown here with the frame starting at base 1. V loses 5 bases of germline sequence and J loses 3 bases, and the interval between the two ends is 17 bases.

This clone was observed at least ten times. Its antigen specificity is not known. The read ends 3 residues shy of where the CDR3 ends; the end is completed using the germline J gene. This sequence was found in a person aged 18-69 years in good health. The sample consisted of peripheral blood mononuclear cells. The chain couples TRBV5-8 to TRBJ2-5, with a tentative D gene TRBD1 over 5 matching bases. CDR3 DNA (partial): TGTGCCAGCAGTGAGTTTGGCCAGGGAAAAGAGACC. This gives the protein CASSEFGQGKET. The entire CDR3 protein reads CASSEFGQGKETQYF.